The 3 T cell receptor beta chains below were found in one sample sequenced in a study of T cells in Graves' hyperthyroidism and ophthalmopathy. What was amplified from RNA transcripts were TCR beta CDR3 regions. Carried out on the TCR CDR3, a first-round RT-PCR used the HTBI primer set. TCRdb reanalysed the multiplex PCR reads using MiXCR and keeps one entry per CDR3 protein. The data hold 550,000 to 800,000 distinct CDR3 sequences, with roughly 17% observed a single time. Sequenced material: blood. All receptors come from a man between 45 and 60 years old with Graves' hyperthyroidism.

The genes are TRBV9 and TRBJ2-7; 8 nucleotides line up with TRBD2. The CDR3 has 15 residues. Germline V lookup: CDR1 SGDLS, CDR2 YYNGEE. Trimming cost V 0 bases and J 3 bases; bases outside gene matches: 5. CDR3 nucleotide sequence: TGTGCCAGCAGCGTAGGTAGCGGGACCGACTACGAGCAGTACTTC. Translating it yields CASSVGSGTDYEQYF.

This clonotype was found many times. The chain recombines TRBV19 with TRBJ2-5; no definite D call. The CDR3 is 13 residues long. V was shortened by 3 bases and J by 1 base, with 6 bases between the two germline ends. From germline, CDR1 is LNHDA and CDR2 SQIVND (reference sequence). The CDR3 region has the DNA TGTGCCAGTAGTATCCAAGTCCAAGAGACCCAGTACTTC. It specifies CASSIQVQETQYF.

This rearrangement joins TRBV6-1 to TRBJ2-7; D remains unclear. The germline CDR1 and CDR2 sequences are MNHNS and SASEGT. The V and J ends lost 8 bases and 0 bases respectively, with 17 bases between them. The CDR3 has 15 residues. CDR3 loop: CASLLLLGSSYEQYF. CDR3 nucleotides: TGTGCCAGCCTCTTGCTTCTCGGAAGCTCCTACGAGCAGTACTTC.